This TCR beta chain came from a study of blood T cell repertoires in COVID-19. About the study: The origin of the acute and convalescent COVID-19 samples was the United States, Italy and Spain. PBMCs, B-cell-depleted T cells, or T cells provided the cDNA or gDNA that made up the material.

The protocol was immunoSEQ multiplex PCR, while the TCRdb copy is restricted to in-frame clones and leaves out a portion. This repertoire shows fewer than 80,000 clones, 84% found once; its top ten account for 10% to 15%. Germline V gives CDR1 MNHEY, CDR2 SVGAGI. J was trimmed by 2 bases and V by 6 bases; bases with no gene match: 6. This CDR3 is built from 15 residues. During active infection, Seattle patients enrolled and were then monitored through disease. This chain joins TRBV6-5 and TRBJ2-2; 7 bases agree with TRBD1. Sequenced: peripheral blood. This TCR came from a man aged 50 to 60 with COVID-19, enrolled during active disease. This chain's CDR3 is CASRDGQDNTGELFF. The CDR3 bases are TGTGCCAGCAGGGACGGACAGGATAACACCGGGGAGCTGTTTTTT.